The 8 T cell receptor beta chains below come from one sample, sequenced in a study of cytomegalovirus exposure and HLA in healthy donors. The PCR had 60 Vbeta and 13 Jbeta primers. TCRdb's copy holds only in-frame clones and misses some; the assay was immunoSEQ multiplex PCR. The sample holds about 140,000 clones, over 60% seen once. The material sequenced was PBMCs. These receptors all stem from a female donor in good health and CMV-seronegative.

J is TRBJ1-5 and V is TRBV30; D may be TRBD1 (5 bases). V was clipped by 2 bases and J by 8 bases, with 13 bases between them. The germline V gene encodes CDR1 GTSNPN and CDR2 SVGIG (reference sequence). CDR3 length: 13 amino acids. CDR3 sequence (DNA): TGTGCCTGGAGTAGGCAGGGTAGTGAGCCCCAGCATTTT. Translated: CAWSRQGSEPQHF.

The genes are TRBV28 and TRBJ1-4, with 7 nucleotides matching TRBD1. The CDR3 length is 15 residues. J gave up 3 bases and V 2 bases, and 3 bases lay outside the gene matches. Looked up from germline, CDR1 is MDHEN and CDR2 is SYDVKM. CDR3 region: CASSLRQGANEKLFF. CDR3 coding DNA: TGTGCCAGCAGTTTAAGGCAGGGGGCTAATGAAAAACTGTTTTTT.

The chain's CDR3 is CASSLAQGAGEKLFF. CDR3 coding DNA: TGTGCCAGCAGCTTAGCCCAGGGGGCAGGGGAAAAACTGTTTTTT. This sequence joins TRBV7-9 and TRBJ1-4; the match to TRBD1 covers 8 bases. J gave up 8 bases and V 0 bases, and 5 bases lay outside the gene matches. This CDR3 region has 15 residues. Germline CDR1 SEHNR, CDR2 FQNEAQ (reference sequence).

The chain links TRBV28 to TRBJ2-5; 8 bases match TRBD1. V gave up 6 bases and J gave up 4 bases; unmatched junction bases: 16. The CDR3 sequence is 17 residues long. The germline CDR1 and CDR2 sequences are MDHEN and SYDVKM. CDR3 coding DNA: TGTGCCAGCAGCCGGGGGCAGGGGGCGCTTCGTAGAGAGACCCAGTACTTC. It yields the protein CASSRGQGALRRETQYF.

V is TRBV28 and J is TRBJ1-1; the match to TRBD1 covers 9 bases. V shed 8 bases, J shed 1 base, and the junction held 5 bases outside the gene matches. Per germline, CDR1 MDHEN and CDR2 SYDVKM. The CDR3 runs 14 residues. The CDR3 DNA reads TGTGCCAGCGGTAACAGGGGGCCGAACACTGAAGCTTTCTTT. Amino acids: CASGNRGPNTEAFF. The variable domain in full, completed from reference TRBV28 and TRBJ1-1, reads DVKVTQSSRYLVKRTGEKVFLECVQDMDHENMFWYRQDPGLGLRLIYFSYDVKMKEKGDIPEGYSVSREKKERFSLILESASTNQTSMYLCASGNRGPNTEAFFGQGTRLTVV.

The chain is built from TRBV6-1 and TRBJ1-1; 11 bases match TRBD1. This CDR3 is built from 17 residues. Trimming removed 4 bases from V and 4 bases from J; junction bases left unmatched: 11. CDR1 and CDR2 (germline): MNHNS, SASEGT. Here the CDR3 reads CASSGGGTGGSVTEAFF. CDR3 DNA: TGTGCCAGCAGTGGGGGTGGGACAGGGGGTTCGGTCACTGAAGCTTTCTTT.

The chain couples TRBV6-5 to TRBJ1-1; TRBD1 matches at 7 bases. The CDR3 is 15 residues long. J gave up 0 bases and V 4 bases, and 5 bases lay outside the gene matches. Germline-derived CDR1 and CDR2 are MNHEY and SVGAGI. The CDR3 DNA is TGTGCCAGCAGTTCCCGGGACAGCATGAACACTGAAGCTTTCTTT. Residues: CASSSRDSMNTEAFF.

The chain has TRBV5-1 and TRBJ1-1, with D possibly TRBD1 on 6 matching bases. Per germline, CDR1 SGHRS and CDR2 YFSETQ. Trimming pared 1 base from V and 6 bases from J, leaving 13 bases between. CDR3 length: 14 amino acids. The CDR3 DNA sequence: TGCGCCAGCAGCTTGCAGGGGAGGGAGGCTGAAGCTTTCTTT. Translating gives CASSLQGREAEAFF. Full variable domain (missing parts from reference TRBV5-1 and TRBJ1-1): KAGVTQTPRYLIKTRGQQVTLSCSPISGHRSVSWYQQTPGQGLQFLFEYFSETQRNKGNFPGRFSGRQFSNSRSEMNVSTLELGDSALYLCASSLQGREAEAFFGQGTRLTVV.